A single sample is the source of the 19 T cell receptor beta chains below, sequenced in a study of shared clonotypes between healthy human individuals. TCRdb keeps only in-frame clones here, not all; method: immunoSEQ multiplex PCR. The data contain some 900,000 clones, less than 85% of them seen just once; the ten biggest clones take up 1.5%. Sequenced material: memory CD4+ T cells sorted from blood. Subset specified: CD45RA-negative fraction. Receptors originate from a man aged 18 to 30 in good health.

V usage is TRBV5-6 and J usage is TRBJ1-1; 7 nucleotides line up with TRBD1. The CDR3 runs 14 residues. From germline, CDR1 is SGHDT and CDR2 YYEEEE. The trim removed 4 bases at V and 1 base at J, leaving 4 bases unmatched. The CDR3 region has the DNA TGTGCCAGCAGCGGAGGGACAGCGAACACTGAAGCTTTCTTT. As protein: CASSGGTANTEAFF.

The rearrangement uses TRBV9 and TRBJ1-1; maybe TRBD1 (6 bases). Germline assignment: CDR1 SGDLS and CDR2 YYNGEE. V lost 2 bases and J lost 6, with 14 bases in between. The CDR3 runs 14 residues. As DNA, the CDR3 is TGTGCCAGCAGCGTCCGGGACACTGGAGCTGAAGCTTTCTTT. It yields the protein CASSVRDTGAEAFF.

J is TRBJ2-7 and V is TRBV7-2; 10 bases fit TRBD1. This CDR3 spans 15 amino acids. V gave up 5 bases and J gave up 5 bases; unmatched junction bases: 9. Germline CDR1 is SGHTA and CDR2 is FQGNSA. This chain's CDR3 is CASSPGQGRLDEQYF. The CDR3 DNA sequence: TGTGCCAGCAGCCCGGGACAGGGGAGGTTAGACGAGCAGTACTTC.

This CDR3 reads CASSLQGARTQYF. The CDR3 DNA is TGTGCCAGCAGCTTACAGGGGGCAAGAACCCAGTACTTC. The chain employs TRBV6-6 and TRBJ2-5; 9 nucleotides align to TRBD1. Germline values: CDR1 MNHNY, CDR2 SVGAGI (reference sequence). Germline trimming cut 6 bases from V and 8 bases from J; bases unmatched to any gene: 7. This CDR3 region has 13 residues.

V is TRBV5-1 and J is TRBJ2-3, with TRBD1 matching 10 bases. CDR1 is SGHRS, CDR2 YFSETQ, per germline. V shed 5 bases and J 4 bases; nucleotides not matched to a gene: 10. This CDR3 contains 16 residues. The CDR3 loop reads CASRTIPGQGSDTQYF. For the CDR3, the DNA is TGCGCCAGCAGAACAATTCCGGGACAGGGGTCAGATACGCAGTATTTT.

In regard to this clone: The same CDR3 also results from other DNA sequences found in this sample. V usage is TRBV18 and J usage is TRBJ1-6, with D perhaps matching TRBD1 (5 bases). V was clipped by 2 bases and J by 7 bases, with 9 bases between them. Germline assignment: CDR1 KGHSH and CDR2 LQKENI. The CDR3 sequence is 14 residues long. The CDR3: CASSPTGGNSPLHF. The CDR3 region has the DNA TGTGCCAGCTCACCAACGGGGGGGAATTCACCCCTCCACTTT.

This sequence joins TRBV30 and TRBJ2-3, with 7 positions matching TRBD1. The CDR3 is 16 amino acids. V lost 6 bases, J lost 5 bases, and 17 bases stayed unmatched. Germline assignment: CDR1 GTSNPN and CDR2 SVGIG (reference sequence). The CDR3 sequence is CACLRRQGRAQDTQYF. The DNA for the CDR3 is TGTGCCTGCCTCCGTCGACAGGGTAGGGCCCAAGATACGCAGTATTTT.

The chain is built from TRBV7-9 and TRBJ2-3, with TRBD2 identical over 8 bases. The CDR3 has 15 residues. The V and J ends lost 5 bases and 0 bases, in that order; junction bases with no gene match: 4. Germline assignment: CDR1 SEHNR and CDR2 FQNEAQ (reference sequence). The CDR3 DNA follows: TGTGCCAGCAGCCCTAAGCGGGGGAGCACAGATACGCAGTATTTT. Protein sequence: CASSPKRGSTDTQYF.

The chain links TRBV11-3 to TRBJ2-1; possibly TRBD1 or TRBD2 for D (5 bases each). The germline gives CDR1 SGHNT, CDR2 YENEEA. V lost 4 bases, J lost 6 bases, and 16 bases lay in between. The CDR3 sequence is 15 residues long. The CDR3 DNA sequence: TGTGCCAGCAGCTCAGGGTATGAAGGAGGCAATGAGCAGTTCTTC. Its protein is CASSSGYEGGNEQFF.

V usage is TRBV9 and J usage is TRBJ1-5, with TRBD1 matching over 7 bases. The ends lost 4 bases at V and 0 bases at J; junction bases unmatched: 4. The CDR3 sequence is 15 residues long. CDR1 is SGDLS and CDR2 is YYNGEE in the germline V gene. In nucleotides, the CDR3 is TGTGCCAGCAGCATCGGGACAGTTAGCAATCAGCCCCAGCATTTT. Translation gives CASSIGTVSNQPQHF.

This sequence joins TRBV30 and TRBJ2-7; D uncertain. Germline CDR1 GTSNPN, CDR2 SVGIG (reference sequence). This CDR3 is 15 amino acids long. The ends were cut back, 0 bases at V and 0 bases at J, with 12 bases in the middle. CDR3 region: CAWSVPGYSSYEQYF. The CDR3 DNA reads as TGTGCCTGGAGTGTACCCGGGTATAGCTCCTACGAGCAGTACTTC. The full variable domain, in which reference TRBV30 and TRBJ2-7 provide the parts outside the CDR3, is SQTIHQWPATLVQPVGSPLSLECTVEGTSNPNLYWYRQAAGRGLQLLFYSVGIGQISSEVPQNLSASRPQDRQFILSSKKLLLSDSGFYLCAWSVPGYSSYEQYFGPGTRLTVT.

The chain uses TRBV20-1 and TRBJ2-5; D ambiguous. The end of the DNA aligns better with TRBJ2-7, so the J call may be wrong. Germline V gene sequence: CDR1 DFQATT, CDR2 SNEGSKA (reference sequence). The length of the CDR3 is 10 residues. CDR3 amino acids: CSAANTEQYF. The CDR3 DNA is TGCAGTGCTGCCAATACCGAGCAGTACTTC.

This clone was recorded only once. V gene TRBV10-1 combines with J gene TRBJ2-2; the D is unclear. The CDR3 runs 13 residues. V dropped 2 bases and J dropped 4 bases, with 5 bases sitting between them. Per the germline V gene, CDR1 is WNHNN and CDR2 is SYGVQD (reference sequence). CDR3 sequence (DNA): TGCGCCAGCAGTGAGCCGACCACCGGGGAGCTGTTTTTT. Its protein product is CASSEPTTGELFF.

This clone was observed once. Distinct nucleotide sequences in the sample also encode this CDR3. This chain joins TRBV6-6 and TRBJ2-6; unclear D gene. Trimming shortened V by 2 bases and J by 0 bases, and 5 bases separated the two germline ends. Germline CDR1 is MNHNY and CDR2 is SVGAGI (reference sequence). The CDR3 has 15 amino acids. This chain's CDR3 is CASSYGVSGANVLTF. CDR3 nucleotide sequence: TGTGCCAGCAGTTACGGGGTCTCTGGGGCCAACGTCCTGACTTTC.

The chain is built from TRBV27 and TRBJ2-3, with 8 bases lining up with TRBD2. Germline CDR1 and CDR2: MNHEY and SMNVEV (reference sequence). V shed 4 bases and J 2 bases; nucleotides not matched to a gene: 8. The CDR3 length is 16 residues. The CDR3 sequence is CASSSSLAGFTDTQYF. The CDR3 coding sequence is TGTGCCAGCAGTTCATCCCTAGCGGGTTTCACAGATACGCAGTATTTT.

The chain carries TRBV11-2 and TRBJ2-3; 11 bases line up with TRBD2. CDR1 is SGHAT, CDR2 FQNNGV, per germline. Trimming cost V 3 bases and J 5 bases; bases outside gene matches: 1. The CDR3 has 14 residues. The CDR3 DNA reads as TGTGCCAGCAGCTTGACTAGCGGGAAAGATACGCAGTATTTT. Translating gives CASSLTSGKDTQYF.

CDR3 region: CASSMSGGGEETQYF. The CDR3 coding sequence is TGTGCCAGCAGCATGAGCGGAGGGGGGGAAGAGACCCAGTACTTC. The chain recombines TRBV5-4 with TRBJ2-5; D possibly corresponds to TRBD2 (7 bases). Between the trimmed V and J ends, which lost 4 bases and 3 bases, there was a span of 16 bases. The germline V gene encodes CDR1 SGHNT and CDR2 YYREEE (reference sequence). This CDR3 region has 15 residues.

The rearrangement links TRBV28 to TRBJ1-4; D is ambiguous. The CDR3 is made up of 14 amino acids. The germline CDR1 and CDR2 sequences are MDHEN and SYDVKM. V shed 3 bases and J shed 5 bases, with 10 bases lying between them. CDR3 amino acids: CASSLSGPNEKLFF. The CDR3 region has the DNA TGTGCCAGCAGTTTGTCAGGTCCAAATGAAAAACTGTTTTTT.

The chain's CDR3 is CASSQGRGVYGYTF. The CDR3, as DNA: TGCGCCAGCAGCCAAGGCAGGGGAGTTTATGGCTACACCTTC. This sequence joins TRBV4-1 and TRBJ1-2, with a weak D call TRBD1 (6 bases). The V gene lost 1 base and the J gene lost 5 bases, with 11 bases spanning the gap. Germline V gene lookup returns CDR1 MGHRA and CDR2 YSYEKL. CDR3 length: 14 amino acids.